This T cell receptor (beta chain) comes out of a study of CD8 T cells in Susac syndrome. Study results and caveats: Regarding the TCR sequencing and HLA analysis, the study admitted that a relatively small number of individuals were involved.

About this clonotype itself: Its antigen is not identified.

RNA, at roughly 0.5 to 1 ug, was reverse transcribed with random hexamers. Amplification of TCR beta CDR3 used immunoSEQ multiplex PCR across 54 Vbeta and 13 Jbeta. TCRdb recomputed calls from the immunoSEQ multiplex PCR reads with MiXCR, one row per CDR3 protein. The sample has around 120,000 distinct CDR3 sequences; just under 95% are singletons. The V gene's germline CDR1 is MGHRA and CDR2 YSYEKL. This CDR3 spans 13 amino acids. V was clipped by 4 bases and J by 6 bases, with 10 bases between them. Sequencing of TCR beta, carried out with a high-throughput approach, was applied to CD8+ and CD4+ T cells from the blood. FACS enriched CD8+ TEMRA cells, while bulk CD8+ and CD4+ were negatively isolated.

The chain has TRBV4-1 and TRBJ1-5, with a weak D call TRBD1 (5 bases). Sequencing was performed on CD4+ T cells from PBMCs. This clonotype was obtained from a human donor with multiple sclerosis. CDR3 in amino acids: CASSPGLRQPQHF. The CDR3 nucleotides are TGCGCCAGCAGCCCAGGGTTGCGTCAGCCCCAGCATTTT.